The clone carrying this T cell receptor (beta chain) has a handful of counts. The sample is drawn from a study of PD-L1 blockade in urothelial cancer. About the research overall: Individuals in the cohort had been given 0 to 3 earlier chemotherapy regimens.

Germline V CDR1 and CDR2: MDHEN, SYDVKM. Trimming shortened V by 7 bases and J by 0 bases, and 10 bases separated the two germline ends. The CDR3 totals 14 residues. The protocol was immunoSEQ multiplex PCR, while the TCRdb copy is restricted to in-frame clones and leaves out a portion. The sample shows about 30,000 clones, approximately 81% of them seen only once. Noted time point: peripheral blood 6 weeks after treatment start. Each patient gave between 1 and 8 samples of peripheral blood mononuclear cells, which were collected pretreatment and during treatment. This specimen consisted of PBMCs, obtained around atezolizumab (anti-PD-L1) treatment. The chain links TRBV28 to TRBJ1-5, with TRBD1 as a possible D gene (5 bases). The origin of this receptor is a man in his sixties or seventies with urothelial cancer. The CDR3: CASTTGLSNQPQHF. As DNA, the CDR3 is TGTGCCAGCACGACGGGACTTAGCAATCAGCCCCAGCATTTT.